Below, 28 T cell receptor beta chains from the same sample are listed, as sequenced in a study of blood T cell repertoires in COVID-19. Profiled with immunoSEQ multiplex PCR; TCRdb holds only in-frame clones, not every one. The table records about 110,000 clones, 83% of them present only once. The material sequenced was peripheral blood. Source of these receptors: a woman in her fifties or sixties with acute or convalescent COVID-19.

CDR3 in DNA: TGTGCCAGCAAGCAGGGGGCGGGTGGAAACACCATATATTTT. Translated: CASKQGAGGNTIYF. V gene TRBV6-5 combines with J gene TRBJ1-3; TRBD1 agrees at 8 bases. After removal of 7 bases from V and 3 bases from J, the junction contained 5 bases not matched to a gene. Germline CDR1 reads MNHEY; CDR2 reads SVGAGI. The CDR3 is 14 residues long.

This clone is a singleton in its sample. The V call is TRBV6-5, the J call TRBJ1-2; 7 bases line up with TRBD1. The CDR3 is 15 residues long. Germline CDR1 MNHEY, CDR2 SVGAGI. Trimming cost V 9 bases and J 1 base; bases outside gene matches: 11. The CDR3 DNA reads TGTGCCAGTAAGACACAGGGGACGTTTAACTATGGCTACACCTTC. This encodes CASKTQGTFNYGYTF.

The chain combines TRBV11-2 with TRBJ1-3; D call uncertain. The V gene lost 5 bases and the J gene lost 8 bases, with 10 bases spanning the gap. Germline CDR1 SGHAT, CDR2 FQNNGV. This CDR3 is 12 amino acids long. The CDR3 DNA sequence: TGTGCCAGCAGCGCATATATAGACACCATATATTTT. Its protein is CASSAYIDTIYF.

This chain links TRBV28 with TRBJ2-7; 10 bases are a match to TRBD1. In germline, CDR1 is MDHEN, CDR2 SYDVKM. Trimming removed 11 bases from V and 3 bases from J; junction bases left unmatched: 13. The CDR3 contains 15 residues. Here the CDR3 DNA reads TGTGCCGCAGAAGGGGGGACAGGGGTTTTCTACGAGCAGTACTTC. Its translation is CAAEGGTGVFYEQYF.

V gene TRBV9 combines with J gene TRBJ2-1, with 10 bases lining up with TRBD2. V dropped 2 bases and J dropped 15; count of bases not matched to a gene: 11. Germline CDR1 and CDR2: SGDLS and YYNGEE. The CDR3 totals 14 residues. The CDR3 DNA sequence: TGTGCCAGCAGCGTCCAAGCGGGAGGGCCATCTCTGTTCTTC. As protein: CASSVQAGGPSLFF.

The V and J genes are TRBV9 and TRBJ2-1; D remains unclear. Trimming cost V 0 bases and J 7 bases, with 11 bases left between them. Germline V gene lookup returns CDR1 SGDLS and CDR2 YYNGEE. The CDR3 has 14 amino acids. Written as DNA, the CDR3 is TGTGCCAGCAGCGTAGAGTTATCGAGGAATGAGCAGTTCTTC. Protein sequence: CASSVELSRNEQFF.

This rearrangement joins TRBV12-3 or TRBV12-4 to TRBJ1-1; D is possibly TRBD1 (6 bases). The CDR3 totals 12 residues. V was clipped by 5 bases and J by 3 bases, with 7 bases between them. The CDR3 bases are TGTGCCAGCAGTGGACAGTACACTGAAGCTTTCTTT. Amino acids: CASSGQYTEAFF.

This sequence joins TRBV28 and TRBJ1-4; D is ambiguous. This CDR3 comprises 13 residues. Germline V lookup: CDR1 MDHEN, CDR2 SYDVKM. Between the trimmed V and J ends, which lost 7 bases and 7 bases, there was a span of 13 bases. The DNA of the CDR3 is TGTGCCAGCACCTGGTCCCCGGGTGAAAAACTGTTTTTT. The encoded protein is CASTWSPGEKLFF.

V gene TRBV7-9 combines with J gene TRBJ1-2; perhaps TRBD1 as D (5 bases). This CDR3 has 14 amino acids. V lost 1 base, J lost 5 bases, and 11 bases lay in between. CDR1 SEHNR and CDR2 FQNEAQ come from the germline V gene (reference sequence). The CDR3 region is CASSLGQTLYGYTF. The CDR3 nucleotides read TGTGCCAGCAGCTTAGGACAGACCCTATATGGCTACACCTTC.

This clone came up once. The chain employs TRBV19 and TRBJ2-4; 11 nucleotides agree with TRBD2. The V and J ends lost 1 base and 2 bases, in that order; junction bases with no gene match: 7. Germline V gene data show CDR1 as LNHDA and CDR2 as SQIVND (reference sequence). This CDR3 is 18 amino acids long. The CDR3 sequence is CASSIGLAGGRTKNIQYF. CDR3 coding DNA: TGTGCCAGTAGTATAGGGTTAGCGGGAGGGAGGACCAAAAACATTCAGTACTTC. The whole variable domain, filled in from reference TRBV19 and TRBJ2-4, reads DGGITQSPKYLFRKEGQNVTLSCEQNLNHDAMYWYRQDPGQGLRLIYYSQIVNDFQKGDIAEGYSVSREKKESFPLTVTSAQKNPTAFYLCASSIGLAGGRTKNIQYFGAGTRLSVL.

The chain recombines TRBV6-1 with TRBJ2-5; the D gene is possibly TRBD1 (5 bases). Germline assignment: CDR1 MNHNS and CDR2 SASEGT. The CDR3 totals 14 residues. V was trimmed by 2 bases and J by 4 bases, leaving 11 bases between them. The CDR3 sequence is CASSERGPAETQYF. CDR3 coding DNA: TGTGCCAGCAGTGAAAGGGGTCCGGCAGAGACCCAGTACTTC.

The V and J genes are TRBV28 and TRBJ2-1; 13 positions agree with TRBD2. The CDR3 is 13 amino acids. Trimming at V came to 8 bases and at J to 6 bases, leaving 1 base not matched to a gene. Per germline, CDR1 MDHEN and CDR2 SYDVKM. Here the CDR3 DNA reads TGTGCCAGCGGACTAGCGGGAGTCAATGAGCAGTTCTTC. It is translated as CASGLAGVNEQFF.

The chain carries TRBV11-2 and TRBJ1-2; TRBD1 agrees at 7 bases. This CDR3 has 17 amino acids. The germline V gene has CDR1 SGHAT and CDR2 FQNNGV. The trim removed 4 bases at V and 1 base at J, leaving 12 bases unmatched. The CDR3 here is CASSSGGWARGNYGYTF. The CDR3 region has the DNA TGTGCCAGCAGCTCAGGGGGATGGGCTAGGGGTAACTATGGCTACACCTTC.

The chain has TRBV25-1 and TRBJ1-6; 7 bases fit TRBD1. Per the germline V gene, CDR1 is MGHDK and CDR2 is SYGVNS. V shed 4 bases, J shed 7 bases, and the junction held 7 bases outside the gene matches. The CDR3 loop spans 15 amino acids. The CDR3 loop reads CASSGSGTANSPLHF. The DNA of the CDR3 is TGTGCCAGCAGTGGATCCGGGACAGCAAATTCACCCCTCCACTTT. Full variable domain (missing parts from reference TRBV25-1 and TRBJ1-6): EADIYQTPRYLVIGTGKKITLECSQTMGHDKMYWYQQDPGMELHLIHYSYGVNSTEKGDLSSESTVSRIRTEHFPLTLESARPSHTSQYLCASSGSGTANSPLHFGNGTRLTVT.

J is TRBJ2-4 and V is TRBV6-2 or TRBV6-3; D ambiguous. Trimming shortened V by 0 bases and J by 1 base, and 7 bases separated the two germline ends. Per germline, CDR1 MNHEY and CDR2 SVGEGT. CDR3 size: 15 residues. DNA for the CDR3: TGTGCCAGCAGTTACTCATTCGGGGCCAAAAACATTCAGTACTTC. It codes for CASSYSFGAKNIQYF.

The chain uses TRBV11-1 and TRBJ2-7; D remains unclear. The CDR3 totals 14 residues. V lost 4 bases and J lost 3, with 13 bases in between. Germline-derived CDR1 and CDR2 are SGHAT and FQDESV (reference sequence). CDR3 sequence: CASSSQTEFYEQYF. For the CDR3, the DNA is TGTGCCAGCAGCTCGCAGACGGAGTTCTACGAGCAGTACTTC.

This chain joins TRBV7-3 and TRBJ2-5; unclear D gene. Germline V gives CDR1 SGHTA, CDR2 FQGTGA. The CDR3 contains 14 residues. V gave up 5 bases and J gave up 4 bases, with 14 bases separating them. For the CDR3, the DNA is TGTGCCAGCAGCCCTTACGGCGTAGCAGAGACCCAGTACTTC. It specifies CASSPYGVAETQYF.

This chain links TRBV9 with TRBJ2-3; tentatively, D is TRBD2 (6 bases). The CDR3 is 13 residues long. CDR1 is SGDLS, CDR2 YYNGEE, per germline. Trimming removed 3 bases from V and 6 bases from J, with 11 bases in between. The CDR3 is CASSEGGTDTQYF. Written as DNA, the CDR3 is TGTGCCAGCAGCGAAGGCGGGACGGATACGCAGTATTTT.

This clone showed up just a few times. The rearrangement uses TRBV7-2 and TRBJ1-1; 7 bases align to TRBD1. V gave up 6 bases and J gave up 9 bases; unmatched junction bases: 10. The germline CDR1 and CDR2 sequences are SGHTA and FQGNSA. This CDR3 has 13 amino acids. CDR3 DNA: TGTGCCAGCAGTTGGGGAGAACAGGGGAAAGCTTTCTTT. It codes for CASSWGEQGKAFF.

The chain links TRBV9 to TRBJ1-1; 9 bases match TRBD1. Germline values: CDR1 SGDLS, CDR2 YYNGEE. This CDR3 spans 13 amino acids. J was trimmed by 6 bases and V by 3 bases; bases with no gene match: 3. CDR3 loop: CASSAGTGSEAFF. CDR3 nucleotide sequence: TGTGCCAGCAGCGCCGGGACAGGGTCTGAAGCTTTCTTT.

The chain recombines TRBV3-1 (or the pseudogene TRBV3-2) with TRBJ2-1, with D maybe TRBD1 (6 bases). The CDR3 spans 13 residues. Trimming cost V 6 bases and J 12 bases, with 18 bases left between them. CDR1 and CDR2 (germline): LGHDT, YNNKEL (reference sequence). The CDR3 here is CASRLSGQGMQFF. CDR3 nucleotide sequence: TGTGCCAGCAGACTGAGTGGCCAGGGGATGCAGTTCTTC.

V usage is TRBV6-5 and J usage is TRBJ1-1; D perhaps matches TRBD1 (5 bases). Trimming removed 4 bases from V and 1 base from J, with 13 bases in between. Germline V gene lookup returns CDR1 MNHEY and CDR2 SVGAGI. The CDR3 has 15 residues. The CDR3: CASSSRGGTNTEAFF. The CDR3 DNA reads TGTGCCAGCAGTTCCCGTGGGGGGACGAACACTGAAGCTTTCTTT.

This sequence joins TRBV19 and TRBJ1-5, with D unclear. The germline CDR1 and CDR2 sequences are LNHDA and SQIVND (reference sequence). Trimming stripped 10 bases from V and 0 bases from J, with 10 bases between. CDR3 size: 13 residues. CDR3 region: CATKQDSNQPQHF. CDR3 DNA: TGTGCCACCAAACAAGATAGCAATCAGCCCCAGCATTTT.

The rearrangement links TRBV7-2 to TRBJ2-1, with TRBD2 matching over 7 bases. The CDR3 has 16 amino acids. The germline V gene has CDR1 SGHTA and CDR2 FQGNSA. V lost 3 bases and J lost 0; bases outside the gene matches: 5. The CDR3 protein is CASSFQGGSSYNEQFF. In DNA form, the CDR3 reads TGTGCCAGCAGCTTCCAAGGCGGGAGCTCCTACAATGAGCAGTTCTTC.

CDR3 amino acids: CASSSDGDNSPLHF. The CDR3, as DNA: TGTGCCAGCTCGTCCGACGGGGATAATTCACCCCTCCACTTT. The genes are TRBV18 and TRBJ1-6; D not resolved. Germline V gene data show CDR1 as KGHSH and CDR2 as LQKENI. The CDR3 consists of 14 residues. Trimming cost V 6 bases and J 5 bases, with 11 bases left between them.

This clone appeared once. The chain recombines TRBV2 with TRBJ2-6; possibly TRBD2 for D (5 bases). Between the trimmed V and J ends, which lost 7 bases and 0 bases, there was a span of 10 bases. CDR1 and CDR2 from the germline V gene are SNHLY and FYNNEI. The CDR3 loop spans 15 amino acids. The CDR3 spells CASTLDFSGANVLTF. The CDR3 DNA reads TGTGCCAGCACCTTGGACTTCTCTGGGGCCAACGTCCTGACTTTC.

This clone was seen just once. The rearrangement links TRBV4-1 to TRBJ2-3; 10 positions agree with TRBD2. Germline loops: CDR1 MGHRA, CDR2 YSYEKL. This CDR3 region has 17 residues. J was trimmed by 1 base and V by 1 base; bases with no gene match: 5. CDR3 region: CASSQGGAGGGTDTQYF. CDR3 nucleotides: TGCGCCAGCAGCCAAGGGGGAGCGGGAGGGGGCACAGATACGCAGTATTTT.

A single count supports this clone. The gene calls are TRBV11-2 and TRBJ2-1; D is unclear. The CDR3 has 13 residues. The germline gives CDR1 SGHAT, CDR2 FQNNGV. Trimming cost V 2 bases and J 8 bases, with 10 bases left between them. CDR3 DNA sequence: TGTGCCAGCAGCTTACTCCTGGCCGATGAGCAGTTCTTC. It codes for CASSLLLADEQFF.